The 10 T cell receptor beta chains given below trace back to one sample, sequenced in a study of blood T cell repertoires in COVID-19. Using immunoSEQ multiplex PCR, the repertoire was profiled, and TCRdb retains in-frame clones only, with some absent. The sample consists of 110,000 to 150,000 clones, around 81% of them appearing once. The source material was peripheral blood. These receptors were taken from a woman in her fifties or sixties with acute or convalescent COVID-19.

The rearrangement uses TRBV24-1 and TRBJ2-3, with TRBD2 identical over 7 bases. Germline V lookup: CDR1 KGHDR, CDR2 SFDVKD. The CDR3 has 15 amino acids. V was pared by 4 bases and J by 4 bases, with 7 bases of the junction left unmatched. CDR3 region: CATSEKGRGADTQYF. In DNA form, the CDR3 reads TGTGCCACCAGTGAAAAGGGGAGGGGAGCAGATACGCAGTATTTT.

This chain joins TRBV28 and TRBJ2-7; no clear D. The germline V and J ends were trimmed by 8 bases and 4 bases, with 9 bases remaining between them. The CDR3 covers 11 residues. The germline V gene encodes CDR1 MDHEN and CDR2 SYDVKM. This chain's CDR3 is CASVNLYEQYF. For the CDR3, the DNA is TGTGCCAGCGTGAACTTGTACGAGCAGTACTTC.

The chain recombines TRBV7-3 with TRBJ2-3; possibly TRBD1 for D (5 bases). In germline, CDR1 is SGHTA, CDR2 FQGTGA. V was pared by 4 bases and J by 0 bases, with 8 bases between. The CDR3 has 14 amino acids. The CDR3 sequence is CASSSRQSTDTQYF. For the CDR3, the DNA is TGTGCCAGCAGCTCCCGACAGAGCACAGATACGCAGTATTTT.

V gene TRBV7-2 combines with J gene TRBJ1-4; 8 bases fit TRBD1. The CDR3 is 14 amino acids. The ends lost 5 bases at V and 8 bases at J; junction bases unmatched: 7. CDR1 SGHTA and CDR2 FQGNSA come from the germline V gene. This CDR3 reads CASSRDRGGEKLFF. The CDR3 DNA reads as TGTGCCAGCAGCCGTGACAGGGGAGGGGAAAAACTGTTTTTT.

The V gene is TRBV4-3, the J gene TRBJ2-3; D might be TRBD2 (7 bases). The CDR3 covers 15 residues. The V end lost 0 bases, the J end lost 5 bases, and 12 bases lay between the germline ends. The germline CDR1 and CDR2 sequences are LGHNA and YSLEER. As DNA, the CDR3 is TGCGCCAGCAGCCAAGACCGCGGGGGCTTAGATACGCAGTATTTT. Protein: CASSQDRGGLDTQYF.

CDR3 in amino acids: CASSLQGIEGNTIYF. The CDR3 nucleotides read TGTGCCAGCAGCTTACAGGGGATAGAGGGAAACACCATATATTTT. The V and J genes are TRBV7-2 and TRBJ1-3, with D perhaps matching TRBD1 (6 bases). Looked up from germline, CDR1 is SGHTA and CDR2 is FQGNSA. The CDR3 loop spans 15 amino acids. Trimming stripped 2 bases from V and 4 bases from J, with 12 bases between.

The V gene is TRBV28, the J gene TRBJ1-2; D unclear. CDR1 MDHEN and CDR2 SYDVKM come from the germline V gene. The V and J ends lost 3 bases and 0 bases respectively, with 11 bases between them. The CDR3 consists of 15 residues. DNA of the CDR3: TGTGCCAGCAGTTTCACGGGGATGCCTAACTATGGCTACACCTTC. It encodes CASSFTGMPNYGYTF.

This chain joins TRBV7-6 and TRBJ1-6, with TRBD1 matching 9 bases. CDR1 and CDR2 from the germline V gene are SGHVS and FNYEAQ. The CDR3 is 15 amino acids. V lost 2 bases to trimming and J lost 7 bases; unmatched junction nucleotides: 3. This chain's CDR3 is CASSLMDRGNSPLHF. Written as DNA, the CDR3 is TGTGCCAGCAGCTTAATGGACAGGGGCAATTCACCCCTCCACTTT.

The sample holds one count of this clone. This chain uses TRBV19 with TRBJ2-7, with D perhaps matching TRBD1 (5 bases). Germline V gene data show CDR1 as LNHDA and CDR2 as SQIVND (reference sequence). This CDR3 contains 14 residues. V shed 1 base and J shed 0 bases, with 7 bases lying between them. As DNA, the CDR3 is TGTGCCAGTAGTATAGTAACAGGCTCCTACGAGCAGTACTTC. It is translated as CASSIVTGSYEQYF. The whole variable domain, filled in from reference TRBV19 and TRBJ2-7, reads DGGITQSPKYLFRKEGQNVTLSCEQNLNHDAMYWYRQDPGQGLRLIYYSQIVNDFQKGDIAEGYSVSREKKESFPLTVTSAQKNPTAFYLCASSIVTGSYEQYFGPGTRLTVT.

The chain recombines TRBV5-1 with TRBJ1-1; no firm D call. CDR1 and CDR2 (germline): SGHRS, YFSETQ. The CDR3 totals 14 residues. Trimming took 1 base from V and 2 from J, leaving 9 bases between them. The CDR3 DNA sequence: TGCGCCAGCAGCTTGTTATCCCCCAACACTGAAGCTTTCTTT. Translation gives CASSLLSPNTEAFF.